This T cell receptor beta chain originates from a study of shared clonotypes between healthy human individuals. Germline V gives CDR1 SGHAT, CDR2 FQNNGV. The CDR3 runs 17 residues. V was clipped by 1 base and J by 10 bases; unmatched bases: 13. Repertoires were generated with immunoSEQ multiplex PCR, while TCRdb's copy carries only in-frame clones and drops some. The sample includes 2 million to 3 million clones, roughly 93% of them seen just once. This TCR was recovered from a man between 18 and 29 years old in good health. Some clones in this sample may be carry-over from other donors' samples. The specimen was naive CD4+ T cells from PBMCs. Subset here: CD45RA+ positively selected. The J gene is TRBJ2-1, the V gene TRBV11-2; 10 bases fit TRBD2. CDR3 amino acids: CASSLVRLAGGPGEQFF. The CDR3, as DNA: TGTGCCAGCAGCTTAGTACGACTAGCGGGTGGACCCGGAGAGCAGTTCTTC.